A selection of T cell receptor beta chains follows, all from one sample in a study of PD-L1 blockade in urothelial cancer. TCRdb's copy holds only in-frame clones and misses some; the assay was immunoSEQ multiplex PCR. The sample gives around 86,000 clones, about 82% of which show up once; about 6.9% is in the top ten. This sample comprised PBMCs, obtained around atezolizumab (anti-PD-L1) treatment. The source is a man in his forties or fifties with urothelial cancer. CDR3s leave out the opening cysteine and the closing phenylalanine or tryptophan.

j_call v_call cdr3_aa
TRBJ1-4 TRBV5-1 ASSWGTATNEKLF
TRBJ2-5 TRBV28 ATLRQGAAKETQY
TRBJ1-2 TRBV2 ASSGTEANYGYT
TRBJ1-5 TRBV10-3 AISGTGGGHQPQH
TRBJ1-5 TRBV5-1 ASWEGRQPQH
TRBJ1-1 TRBV27 ASALLGSGTEAF
TRBJ2-7 TRBV28 ASSSLGSTKYEQY
TRBJ2-1 TRBV4-1 ASSHPSSGGAYNEQF
TRBJ2-7 TRBV5-1 ASTQDRGLLAGDEQY
TRBJ2-7 TRBV6-4 ASTVPGYEQY
TRBJ1-3 TRBV9 ASSPAGISSGNTIY
TRBJ1-5 TRBV9 ASSSLGYSNQPQH
TRBJ2-7 TRBV5-1 ASSPWAGTASSYEQY
TRBJ1-2 TRBV5-6 ASSQKGLANYGYT
TRBJ1-1 TRBV12-5 ASGLIGLEAF
TRBJ2-3 TRBV14 ASSAEIRDTQY
TRBJ1-1 TRBV27 ASSPTGRGVSAF
TRBJ2-7 TRBV7-6 ASSFGTGSYEQY
TRBJ2-5 TRBV6-5 ASSYQAGQRETQY
TRBJ2-3 TRBV7-9 ASSSRTSGRGTDTQY
TRBJ2-1 TRBV7-9 ASSSEGGRNNEQF
TRBJ2-1 TRBV5-1 ASSVQNEQF
TRBJ2-6 TRBV7-2 ASSLRGPGANVLT
TRBJ1-2 TRBV5-4 ASSSPLGQFGYT
TRBJ2-5 TRBV27 ASSWTSGSGTQY
TRBJ1-2 TRBV7-2 ASSSLGQGGYGYT
TRBJ2-5 TRBV28 ASSLSRVKY
TRBJ2-4 TRBV10-2 ASSETDRVKNIQY
TRBJ2-2 TRBV4-1 ASSQDARPSGRFTGELF
TRBJ1-4 TRBV18 ASSPGQTTNEKLF
TRBJ1-2 TRBV4-1 ASSQVQFYGYT
TRBJ2-1 TRBV10-2 ASAVHNEQF
TRBJ1-5 TRBV19 ASVRTGNQPQH
TRBJ1-2 TRBV5-1 ASSLGGQGVYGYT
TRBJ1-1 TRBV15 ATSRGPGQGGPANTEAF
TRBJ2-3 TRBV5-4 ASSLVGRASTDTQY
TRBJ2-5 TRBV7-2 ASSFKETQY
TRBJ2-1 TRBV5-1 ASSESGRGSNEQF
TRBJ2-7 TRBV15 ATSSSLGTGGRYEQY
TRBJ2-7 TRBV5-6 ASSSRSGRAGEQY
TRBJ2-4 TRBV7-8 ASSLALTSGGGRDIQY
TRBJ1-1 TRBV28 ASSWDRGRSMNTEAF
TRBJ2-7 TRBV27 ASSLFSEPLEQY
TRBJ2-3 TRBV4-1 ASSRASGTDTQY
TRBJ2-5 TRBV9 ASSGTGVVDGETQY
TRBJ2-7 TRBV6-5 ASRSRRDSYEQY
TRBJ1-5 TRBV5-4 ASSSGGPGQPQH
TRBJ2-6 TRBV27 ASSSQTGARSGANVLT
TRBJ2-2 TRBV19 ASSTQGTGELF
TRBJ1-2 TRBV2 AWGVGGYGYT
TRBJ2-5 TRBV19 ASSIRETQY
TRBJ1-1 TRBV4-1 ASSQAGDTEAF
TRBJ1-2 TRBV28 ASSVAGTGANYT